One sample yielded the 25 T cell receptor beta chains listed below, sequenced in a study of blood T cell repertoires in COVID-19 (dated by TCRdb to 2020 to 2022). Library generation was performed with the immunoSEQ multiplex PCR assay. TCRdb retrieved this table from immuneACCESS and kept in-frame rearrangements only. Not all clones are present; in checked studies, unresolved V genes account for under half, and no reason is known for the remainder. Across this sample there are 55,000 to 65,000 clones, with roughly 78% seen only once. The leading ten clones occupy 3.5% of the sample. Sequenced material: peripheral blood. The origin of the receptors is a man aged 55 to 70 with acute or convalescent COVID-19.

This sequence joins TRBV5-1 and TRBJ2-1; D is uncertain. From germline, CDR1 is SGHRS and CDR2 YFSETQ. Trimming shortened V by 1 base and J by 6 bases, and 17 bases separated the two germline ends. This CDR3 spans 16 amino acids. CDR3 DNA sequence: TGCGCCAGCAGCTTGAGACGTCCGATACTACCCAATGAGCAGTTCTTC. Amino acids: CASSLRRPILPNEQFF.

The rearrangement uses TRBV2 and TRBJ1-3; maybe TRBD1 (6 bases). The CDR3 totals 14 residues. The ends were cut back, 4 bases at V and 4 bases at J, with 11 bases in the middle. The germline V gene encodes CDR1 SNHLY and CDR2 FYNNEI. The chain's CDR3 is CASSVEGEGNTIYF. CDR3 DNA: TGTGCCAGCAGTGTAGAGGGGGAAGGAAACACCATATATTTT. Full variable domain (missing parts from reference TRBV2 and TRBJ1-3): EPEVTQTPSHQVTQMGQEVILRCVPISNHLYFYWYRQILGQKVEFLVSFYNNEISEKSEIFDDQFSVERPDGSNFTLKIRSTKLEDSAMYFCASSVEGEGNTIYFGEGSWLTVV.

V gene TRBV6-2 or TRBV6-3 combines with J gene TRBJ1-5, with D perhaps TRBD1 (5 bases). The ends were cut back, 1 base at V and 5 bases at J, with 12 bases in the middle. The CDR3 runs 15 residues. CDR1 is MNHEY and CDR2 is SVGEGT in the germline V gene. In DNA, the CDR3 is TGTGCCAGCAGTTACTTCAAGACAGTCTATCAGCCCCAGCATTTT. It specifies CASSYFKTVYQPQHF.

The chain couples TRBV12-3 or TRBV12-4 to TRBJ1-1; D ambiguous. Trimming left V 3 bases short and J 1 base short, with 6 bases between. The CDR3 loop spans 13 amino acids. The CDR3 is CASSFGENTEAFF. CDR3 coding DNA: TGTGCCAGCAGTTTCGGGGAGAACACTGAAGCTTTCTTT.

The genes are TRBV5-4 and TRBJ1-1; the D is unclear. The V end was cut by 4 bases, the J end by 3 bases, with 13 bases between. The CDR3 spans 14 residues. The germline V gene has CDR1 SGHNT and CDR2 YYREEE (reference sequence). CDR3 DNA: TGTGCCAGCAGCCCGCATCCTGAGTACACTGAAGCTTTCTTT. This codes for CASSPHPEYTEAFF.

This chain uses TRBV28 with TRBJ1-3, with 9 bases identical to TRBD1. Germline CDR1 is MDHEN and CDR2 is SYDVKM. V shed 6 bases, J shed 0 bases, and the junction held 9 bases outside the gene matches. The CDR3 runs to 17 residues. The CDR3 DNA reads as TGTGCCAGCAGGGACAGGGGTTTTTCCTCCTCTGGAAACACCATATATTTT. This encodes CASRDRGFSSSGNTIYF.

The CDR3 spells CASSLLGQPGNTIYF. DNA for the CDR3: TGCGCCAGCAGCCTTTTAGGACAGCCCGGAAACACCATATATTTT. V and J are TRBV4-1 and TRBJ1-3; D is perhaps TRBD1 (6 bases). This CDR3 contains 15 residues. Between the trimmed V and J ends, which lost 4 bases and 4 bases, there was a span of 14 bases. Germline CDR1 is MGHRA and CDR2 is YSYEKL.

In its sample, this clone was seen once. This sequence joins TRBV11-2 and TRBJ2-7; 11 bases fit TRBD1. From germline, CDR1 is SGHAT and CDR2 FQNNGV. With 8 bases clipped from V and 6 bases from J, the junction kept 9 bases outside the gene matches. The CDR3 is 14 amino acids. CDR3 nucleotide sequence: TGTGCCAGCGCCATTGGACAGGGGGCTCGCGAGCAGTACTTC. It codes for CASAIGQGAREQYF.

The chain recombines TRBV9 with TRBJ1-1, with D possibly being TRBD1 (6 bases). The CDR3 runs 15 residues. Trimming cost V 3 bases and J 1 base, with 13 bases left between them. Germline V gene data show CDR1 as SGDLS and CDR2 as YYNGEE. CDR3 bases: TGTGCCAGCAGCGCCCAGGCCAGGGGGAACACTGAAGCTTTCTTT. Translating gives CASSAQARGNTEAFF.

The chain links TRBV27 to TRBJ2-1; 9 positions agree with TRBD1. With V trimmed by 4 bases and J by 9 bases, 7 bases remained unmatched. Germline V lookup: CDR1 MNHEY, CDR2 SMNVEV (reference sequence). The length of the CDR3 is 14 residues. This CDR3 is CASSSGQGWGEQFF. The CDR3 DNA reads as TGTGCCAGCAGTTCCGGACAGGGGTGGGGTGAGCAGTTCTTC.

J is TRBJ1-6 and V is TRBV28; a weak D match, TRBD1 (5 bases). Trimming removed 3 bases at V and 4 bases at J, with 13 bases between. CDR3 length: 16 residues. Germline V gene lookup returns CDR1 MDHEN and CDR2 SYDVKM. CDR3 in DNA: TGTGCCAGCAGTTTTTCGGGGGTATCTTATAATTCACCCCTCCACTTT. It is translated as CASSFSGVSYNSPLHF.

The CDR3 loop reads CASSLGPLGETQYF. The CDR3, as DNA: TGTGCCAGCAGCTTAGGCCCCCTCGGGGAGACCCAGTACTTC. This chain uses TRBV11-2 with TRBJ2-5; unclear D gene. Germline V lookup: CDR1 SGHAT, CDR2 FQNNGV. The CDR3 is 14 residues long. V lost 1 base and J 5 bases, leaving 11 bases between the germline ends.

This chain connects TRBV9 to TRBJ1-2; maybe TRBD1 (5 bases). The V and J ends lost 4 bases and 4 bases respectively, with 14 bases between them. This CDR3 region has 14 residues. CDR1 is SGDLS and CDR2 is YYNGEE in the germline V gene. CDR3 protein: CASSPPTASYGYTF. CDR3 sequence (DNA): TGTGCCAGCAGCCCTCCGACAGCGAGCTATGGCTACACCTTC.

The chain couples TRBV5-6 to TRBJ2-1; D gene ambiguous. CDR1 is SGHDT and CDR2 is YYEEEE in the germline V gene. The ends were cut back, 6 bases at V and 6 bases at J, with 7 bases in the middle. The CDR3 runs to 11 residues. CDR3 residues: CASIISNEQFF. For the CDR3, the DNA is TGTGCCAGCATTATCTCCAATGAGCAGTTCTTC. The whole variable domain, filled in from reference TRBV5-6 and TRBJ2-1, reads DAGVTQSPTHLIKTRGQQVTLRCSPKSGHDTVSWYQQALGQGPQFIFQYYEEEERQRGNFPDRFSGHQFPNYSSELNVNALLLGDSALYLCASIISNEQFFGPGTRLTVL.

This chain joins TRBV4-2 and TRBJ2-6, with 8 bases aligning to TRBD1. CDR3 length equals 17 residues. V shed 5 bases, J shed 3 bases, and the junction held 9 bases outside the gene matches. In germline, CDR1 is LGHNA, CDR2 YNFKEQ. The CDR3 coding sequence is TGTGCCAGCAGCTCGACAGGGGTTTTTTTTGGGGCCAACGTCCTGACTTTC. It translates to CASSSTGVFFGANVLTF.

Only one count was recorded for this clone. The chain recombines TRBV12-3 or TRBV12-4 with TRBJ2-7; perhaps TRBD2 as D (6 bases). The CDR3 spans 13 residues. With 3 bases removed from V and 6 bases from J, the gap between germline ends came to 12 bases. CDR3 in DNA: TGTGCCAGCAGTTTGACTCGGAGGGCCGAGCAGTACTTC. It translates to CASSLTRRAEQYF.

This clone occurred a few times. The rearrangement joins TRBV3-1 (or the pseudogene TRBV3-2) to TRBJ2-2; 9 bases are a match to TRBD1. Germline-derived CDR1 and CDR2 are LGHDT and YNNKEL (reference sequence). V dropped 4 bases and J dropped 5; count of bases not matched to a gene: 8. The CDR3 spans 16 residues. This CDR3 reads CASSRETGGWTGELFF. The DNA for the CDR3 is TGTGCCAGCAGCCGAGAGACAGGGGGGTGGACCGGGGAGCTGTTTTTT.

This clone was found a few times. This sequence joins TRBV14 and TRBJ2-1; TRBD2 matches 12 bases. The CDR3 has 15 residues. The V segment lost 3 bases and the J segment 4 bases; nucleotides outside the gene matches: 1. Germline V gene lookup returns CDR1 SGHDN and CDR2 FVKESK. The CDR3, as DNA: TGTGCCAGCAGCCAGACTAGCGGGGGATACAATGAGCAGTTCTTC. The encoded protein is CASSQTSGGYNEQFF. The complete variable domain, with remaining parts taken from reference TRBV14 and TRBJ2-1, reads EAGVTQFPSHSVIEKGQTVTLRCDPISGHDNLYWYRRVMGKEIKFLLHFVKESKQDESGMPNNRFLAERTGGTYSTLKVQPAELEDSGVYFCASSQTSGGYNEQFFGPGTRLTVL.

This clone has a handful of counts. The chain combines TRBV6-5 with TRBJ1-1; D is undetermined. Trimming took 4 bases from V and 1 from J, leaving 7 bases between them. CDR1 and CDR2 (germline): MNHEY, SVGAGI. The CDR3 totals 13 residues. The CDR3 DNA reads TGTGCCAGCAGTTTCTATAGGAACACTGAAGCTTTCTTT. Amino acid sequence: CASSFYRNTEAFF.

The rearrangement joins TRBV11-2 to TRBJ2-5; TRBD1 might be the D (7 bases). The CDR3 extends over 16 amino acids. Germline values: CDR1 SGHAT, CDR2 FQNNGV. The germline V and J ends were trimmed by 5 bases and 2 bases, with 18 bases remaining between them. The CDR3: CASSPGGLVGQETQYF. The CDR3 DNA sequence: TGTGCCAGCAGCCCAGGGGGGTTAGTGGGGCAAGAGACCCAGTACTTC. The full variable domain, completed using reference TRBV11-2 and TRBJ2-5, is EAGVAQSPRYKIIEKRQSVAFWCNPISGHATLYWYQQILGQGPKLLIQFQNNGVVDDSQLPKDRFSAERLKGVDSTLKIQPAKLEDSAVYLCASSPGGLVGQETQYFGPGTRLLVL.

This clone was seen more than once but under ten times. The rearrangement links TRBV7-2 to TRBJ1-5, with D unclear. The length of the CDR3 is 13 residues. The germline CDR1 and CDR2 sequences are SGHTA and FQGNSA. Trimming cost V 5 bases and J 3 bases, with 8 bases left between them. In nucleotides, the CDR3 is TGTGCCAGCAGCCCCAGAAACAATCAGCCCCAGCATTTT. Translation: CASSPRNNQPQHF.

The V and J genes are TRBV2 and TRBJ1-5; the D gene is possibly TRBD1 (6 bases). V lost 5 bases and J 12 bases, leaving 14 bases between the germline ends. Germline values: CDR1 SNHLY, CDR2 FYNNEI. The CDR3 spans 12 residues. The DNA of the CDR3 is TGTGCCAGCAGTTCAACCGGGACAAACCAGCATTTT. Translating it yields CASSSTGTNQHF.

The V gene is TRBV7-8, the J gene TRBJ1-6, with D unclear. This CDR3 comprises 14 residues. Germline assignment: CDR1 SGHVS and CDR2 FQNEAQ. The germline V and J ends were trimmed by 8 bases and 7 bases, with 15 bases remaining between them. CDR3 in amino acids: CASSKRTGNSPLHF. The CDR3 DNA sequence: TGTGCCAGCTCGAAGAGGACGGGGAATTCACCCCTCCACTTT. Full variable domain (remainder filled in from reference TRBV7-8 and TRBJ1-6): GAGVSQSPRYKVAKRGQDVALRCDPISGHVSLFWYQQALGQGPEFLTYFQNEAQLDKSGLPSDRFFAERPEGSVSTLKIQRTQQEDSAVYLCASSKRTGNSPLHFGNGTRLTVT.

J is TRBJ1-2 and V is TRBV28; maybe TRBD1 (5 bases). The CDR3 is made up of 16 amino acids. Trimming cost V 2 bases and J 6 bases, with 19 bases left between them. The germline gives CDR1 MDHEN, CDR2 SYDVKM. The CDR3 sequence is CASSLSVGAGSHGYTF. In nucleotides, the CDR3 is TGTGCCAGCAGTTTAAGTGTAGGGGCTGGTAGCCATGGCTACACCTTC.

As for this clone: At one end the junction does not follow the germline gene, possibly because of a read error. The rearrangement uses TRBV7-7 and TRBJ2-3; D remains ambiguous. The CDR3 spans 14 residues. Germline CDR1 is SSHAT and CDR2 is FNYEAQ (reference sequence). The CDR3 is CASSLGPQADTQYF. DNA of the CDR3: TGTGCTAGCAGCTTAGGTCCCCAGGCAGATACGCAGTATTTT.